What follows are 2 T cell receptor beta chains derived from one specimen sequenced in a study of shared clonotypes between healthy human individuals. The data were produced by immunoSEQ multiplex PCR, yet TCRdb's version contains in-frame clones alone and is incomplete. Of about 2.4 million clones listed, roughly 93% are singletons. The sample was naive CD4+ T cells from PBMCs. Subset: CD45RA+ positively selected. All receptors derive from a young man in good health. Some clones in this sample may be carry-over from other donors' samples.

Only one count was recorded for this clone. V and J are TRBV9 and TRBJ2-3; 8 bases are shared with TRBD2. CDR1 and CDR2 (germline): SGDLS, YYNGEE. The CDR3 contains 16 residues. The V and J ends lost 0 bases and 2 bases, in that order; junction bases with no gene match: 5. CDR3 in DNA: TGTGCCAGCAGCGTAGGGCCAGCGGGGGACACAGATACGCAGTATTTT. This encodes CASSVGPAGDTDTQYF.

The genes are TRBV5-6 and TRBJ2-7; 12 bases map to TRBD2. The germline V gene has CDR1 SGHDT and CDR2 YYEEEE. With 0 bases clipped from V and 4 bases from J, the junction kept 2 bases outside the gene matches. The CDR3 totals 15 residues. CDR3 sequence (DNA): TGTGCCAGCAGCTTGGTGGGGACTAGCGGGTACGAGCAGTACTTC. As protein: CASSLVGTSGYEQYF.